Included here is one TCR beta chain sequence, with context. Its antigen is as yet unknown. Time point defined: blood 2 weeks post-SBRT. Sample treatment: 15 Gy SBRT to primary tumor, nephrectomy 4 weeks later. After SBRT, blood was collected at 2 and 4 weeks, plus baseline. This renal cell carcinoma was of the clear cell type. The assay was immunoSEQ multiplex PCR, and TCRdb's table has in-frame clones only and misses some. The sample holds about 150,000 clones, about 87% seen once. This record comes from a study of radiation and T cells in renal cell carcinoma. Study overall: Nephrectomy followed 15 Gy stereotactic body radiation by 4 weeks. Points from the study as a whole: Baseline intratumoral clonotype presence is unknown without pretreatment biopsies.

The CDR3 sequence is 14 residues long. V gave up 5 bases and J gave up 0 bases, with 11 bases separating them. The germline gives CDR1 SGHRS, CDR2 YFSETQ. The rearrangement links TRBV5-1 to TRBJ1-1; D is undetermined. The sample consisted of blood, taken from a patient whose treatment included radiotherapy and nephrectomy. This TCR came from a woman aged 45-65 years with renal cell carcinoma. DNA of the CDR3: TGCGCCAGCAGGGCAGACAACATGAACACTGAAGCTTTCTTT. This gives the protein CASRADNMNTEAFF.